The 30 T cell receptor beta chains below all came from one sample that was sequenced in a study of PD-1 blockade in mismatch repair-deficient tumors. The time point: approximately ten-day in vitro stimulation with candidate neoantigen peptide 4. Antigens of these TCRs are unknown. Clones were read by immunoSEQ multiplex PCR, and TCRdb kept only the in-frame ones, dropping some. Of approximately 13,000 clones in the sample, about 85% were seen once. This specimen was cells cultured in vitro, taken from a patient treated with pembrolizumab. Receptor source: an adult with mismatch repair-deficient cancer.

The rearrangement links TRBV5-1 to TRBJ2-3; the match to TRBD2 covers 9 bases. CDR1 SGHRS and CDR2 YFSETQ come from the germline V gene. The CDR3 covers 16 residues. J was trimmed by 0 bases and V by 4 bases; bases with no gene match: 6. CDR3 in DNA: TGCGCCAGCAGCCTCCCTAGCGGGACTAGCACAGATACGCAGTATTTT. It is translated as CASSLPSGTSTDTQYF. Combining the CDR3 with reference TRBV5-1 and TRBJ2-3 gives the whole variable domain KAGVTQTPRYLIKTRGQQVTLSCSPISGHRSVSWYQQTPGQGLQFLFEYFSETQRNKGNFPGRFSGRQFSNSRSEMNVSTLELGDSALYLCASSLPSGTSTDTQYFGPGTRLTVL.

This clone was picked up one time. This chain connects TRBV27 to TRBJ2-5, with D tentatively TRBD2 (5 bases). The CDR3 consists of 13 residues. V lost 7 bases, J lost 5 bases, and 14 bases lay in between. CDR1 is MNHEY and CDR2 is SMNVEV in the germline V gene (reference sequence). The CDR3 spells CASKSPPGETQYF. In nucleotides, the CDR3 is TGTGCCAGCAAATCCCCGCCGGGGGAGACCCAGTACTTC.

This rearrangement joins TRBV6-1 to TRBJ2-7, with D perhaps matching TRBD1 or TRBD2 (5 bases each). Germline assignment: CDR1 MNHNS and CDR2 SASEGT. The V and J ends lost 2 bases and 7 bases respectively, with 18 bases between them. The CDR3 runs 15 residues. The CDR3 DNA is TGTGCCAGCAGTGAAAATGGGGCTCAGAGGAGGGAGCAGTACTTC. Translation: CASSENGAQRREQYF.

This chain connects TRBV5-4 to TRBJ2-7; TRBD1 aligns across 7 bases. From germline, CDR1 is SGHNT and CDR2 YYREEE (reference sequence). Trimming removed 5 bases from V and 0 bases from J; junction bases left unmatched: 11. CDR3 length: 16 amino acids. CDR3 coding DNA: TGTGCCAGCAGTTCAGGACAGGAAAGAAGCTCCTACGAGCAGTACTTC. This sequence encodes CASSSGQERSSYEQYF.

This clone was detected only once. The chain links TRBV5-1 to TRBJ2-3; unclear D gene. V gave up 5 bases and J gave up 5 bases, with 6 bases separating them. The CDR3 runs 11 residues. Germline loops: CDR1 SGHRS, CDR2 YFSETQ. The CDR3 DNA follows: TGCGCCAGCAGGGGCCTAGATACGCAGTATTTT. Its protein is CASRGLDTQYF.

The V gene is TRBV7-2, the J gene TRBJ2-5; 7 nucleotides align to TRBD2. The germline CDR1 and CDR2 sequences are SGHTA and FQGNSA. CDR3 length: 14 amino acids. With V trimmed by 1 base and J by 6 bases, 5 bases remained unmatched. CDR3 nucleotides: TGTGCCAGCAGCTTAGGCGGGAGTACGAAGACCCAGTACTTC. Its translation: CASSLGGSTKTQYF.

In its sample, this clone was seen a few times. V usage is TRBV7-7 and J usage is TRBJ2-1; D uncertain. The ends were cut back, 5 bases at V and 7 bases at J, with 12 bases in the middle. Germline lookup yields CDR1 SSHAT and CDR2 FNYEAQ (reference sequence). The CDR3 sequence is 13 residues long. CDR3: CASSLHEGNEQFF. The CDR3 DNA sequence: TGTGCCAGCAGCCTCCATGAAGGGAATGAGCAGTTCTTC. The full variable domain, its missing parts supplied by reference TRBV7-7 and TRBJ2-1, is GAGVSQSPRYKVTKRGQDVTLRCDPISSHATLYWYQQALGQGPEFLTYFNYEAQPDKSGLPSDRFSAERPEGSISTLTIQRTEQRDSAMYRCASSLHEGNEQFFGPGTRLTVL.

This clone was picked up one time. This rearrangement joins TRBV5-1 to TRBJ2-3; D is unresolved. This CDR3 comprises 12 residues. Germline CDR1 is SGHRS and CDR2 is YFSETQ. V lost 2 bases and J 4 bases, leaving 5 bases between the germline ends. The CDR3 DNA sequence: TGCGCCAGCAGCTTCGATGCAGATACGCAGTATTTT. Translating gives CASSFDADTQYF.

The CDR3 protein is CASSSSQGYSNQPQHF. The DNA of the CDR3 is TGTGCCAGCAGCTCGAGCCAGGGGTATAGCAATCAGCCCCAGCATTTT. The chain uses TRBV7-6 and TRBJ1-5; perhaps TRBD1 as D (6 bases). This CDR3 comprises 16 residues. The germline V gene has CDR1 SGHVS and CDR2 FNYEAQ. Trimming cost V 4 bases and J 0 bases, with 13 bases left between them.

The chain couples TRBV30 to TRBJ2-6; maybe TRBD1 (5 bases). The germline gives CDR1 GTSNPN, CDR2 SVGIG (reference sequence). There are 15 residues in the CDR3. Trimming took off 0 bases at V and 4 bases at J, with 10 bases between the two ends. CDR3 sequence: CAWSVRGLGANVLTF. The CDR3 DNA follows: TGTGCCTGGAGTGTAAGGGGCTTGGGGGCCAACGTCCTGACTTTC. Based on the CDR3 plus reference TRBV30 and TRBJ2-6, the full variable domain is SQTIHQWPATLVQPVGSPLSLECTVEGTSNPNLYWYRQAAGRGLQLLFYSVGIGQISSEVPQNLSASRPQDRQFILSSKKLLLSDSGFYLCAWSVRGLGANVLTFGAGSRLTVL.

The CDR3: CASSTQGIWQPQHF. In DNA, the CDR3 is TGTGCCAGCAGTACCCAGGGGATTTGGCAGCCCCAGCATTTT. The V gene is TRBV6-5, the J gene TRBJ1-5, with a possible D match to TRBD1 (6 bases). Germline assignment: CDR1 MNHEY and CDR2 SVGAGI. The V gene lost 5 bases and the J gene lost 7 bases, with 15 bases spanning the gap. This CDR3 is built from 14 residues.

This clone was detected only a few times. The chain is built from TRBV27 and TRBJ2-7, with 10 bases identical to TRBD1. CDR1 MNHEY and CDR2 SMNVEV come from the germline V gene (reference sequence). J gave up 3 bases and V 3 bases, and 14 bases lay outside the gene matches. The CDR3 length is 18 residues. CDR3 region: CASSLLEEGTGAVYEQYF. CDR3 DNA: TGTGCCAGCAGTTTGTTGGAGGAAGGGACAGGGGCTGTCTACGAGCAGTACTTC.

The J gene is TRBJ2-5, the V gene TRBV4-1; the D is unclear. CDR1 is MGHRA and CDR2 is YSYEKL in the germline V gene. The CDR3 is 14 residues long. V gave up 2 bases and J gave up 1 base, with 8 bases separating them. This chain's CDR3 is CASSQLRSQETQYF. CDR3 DNA: TGCGCCAGCAGCCAACTGAGAAGCCAAGAGACCCAGTACTTC.

The DNA for the CDR3 is TGTGCCAGCAGTCCCCCCGGGGGAACCTACGAGCAGTACTTC. Amino acids: CASSPPGGTYEQYF. The gene calls are TRBV28 and TRBJ2-7, with D possibly being TRBD2 (6 bases). The CDR3 consists of 14 residues. CDR1 and CDR2 (germline): MDHEN, SYDVKM. V shed 5 bases and J shed 2 bases, with 13 bases lying between them.

J is TRBJ2-7 and V is TRBV28, with a tentative D call TRBD1 (5 bases). V was trimmed by 4 bases and J by 2 bases, leaving 12 bases between them. The germline CDR1 and CDR2 sequences are MDHEN and SYDVKM. The CDR3 is 14 residues long. CDR3: CASSSGFFPYEQYF. CDR3 DNA sequence: TGTGCCAGCAGTTCAGGGTTCTTTCCCTACGAGCAGTACTTC.

The rearrangement links TRBV4-1 to TRBJ1-2; 7 nucleotides line up with TRBD1. This CDR3 is 12 amino acids long. Germline CDR1 MGHRA, CDR2 YSYEKL. The junction had 5 bases not matched to a gene; V was cut back by 5 bases and J by 8 bases. The CDR3 reads CASSEGAGGYTF. Here the CDR3 DNA reads TGCGCCAGCAGCGAGGGGGCGGGCGGCTACACCTTC.

The chain combines TRBV9 with TRBJ2-1, with 9 bases matching TRBD2. V lost 1 base, J lost 4 bases, and 3 bases stayed unmatched. Germline loops: CDR1 SGDLS, CDR2 YYNGEE. The CDR3 is made up of 15 amino acids. CDR3 sequence (DNA): TGTGCCAGCAGCGTAATAGCGGGGGTTTACAATGAGCAGTTCTTC. Amino acids: CASSVIAGVYNEQFF.

The chain uses TRBV9 and TRBJ1-1; no definite D call. Per the germline V gene, CDR1 is SGDLS and CDR2 is YYNGEE. V was shortened by 4 bases and J by 1 base, with 14 bases between the two germline ends. The CDR3 sequence is 15 residues long. The CDR3 DNA is TGTGCCAGCAGCCCCCGGTGGGTCCGGAACACTGAAGCTTTCTTT. Translation gives CASSPRWVRNTEAFF.

CDR3 in DNA: TGTGCCAGCAGCCCCGGTCGGGGCGGCTACTACAATGAGCAGTTCTTC. It encodes CASSPGRGGYYNEQFF. V usage is TRBV11-2 and J usage is TRBJ2-1; D may be TRBD1 or TRBD2 (5 bases each). Germline-derived CDR1 and CDR2 are SGHAT and FQNNGV. CDR3 length equals 16 residues. Trimming removed 5 bases from V and 3 bases from J, with 17 bases in between.

V is TRBV28 and J is TRBJ1-1; D is ambiguous. Germline CDR1 is MDHEN and CDR2 is SYDVKM. The CDR3 is 12 amino acids. Trimming removed 2 bases at V and 0 bases at J, with 1 base between. CDR3 loop: CASSLLNTEAFF. CDR3 coding DNA: TGTGCCAGCAGTTTACTGAACACTGAAGCTTTCTTT.

This clone has just a few counts. J is TRBJ2-5 and V is TRBV18; 9 nucleotides align to TRBD2. Unmatched junction bases numbered 9, after V lost 3 bases and J lost 4 bases. The CDR3 runs to 16 residues. From germline, CDR1 is KGHSH and CDR2 LQKENI. The CDR3 protein is CASSPSLAGAGETQYF. DNA of the CDR3: TGTGCCAGCTCACCTTCTTTAGCGGGAGCGGGAGAGACCCAGTACTTC.

This clone was picked up a small number of times. The chain carries TRBV5-1 and TRBJ1-5, with D unclear. The CDR3 has 15 residues. Germline CDR1 SGHRS, CDR2 YFSETQ. Between the trimmed V and J ends, which lost 0 bases and 5 bases, there was a span of 12 bases. Here the CDR3 reads CASSLDSGSDQPQHF. CDR3 nucleotides: TGCGCCAGCAGCTTGGACTCCGGGTCCGATCAGCCCCAGCATTTT.

The chain links TRBV7-6 to TRBJ2-5; 7 nucleotides line up with TRBD1. CDR1 and CDR2 from the germline V gene are SGHVS and FNYEAQ. The CDR3 runs 14 residues. The V segment lost 4 bases and the J segment 2 bases; nucleotides outside the gene matches: 4. This CDR3 is CASSYTGDQETQYF. CDR3 bases: TGTGCCAGCAGCTACACAGGGGATCAAGAGACCCAGTACTTC.

This clone is a singleton in its sample. The chain recombines TRBV30 with TRBJ1-1; D gene ambiguous. With 2 bases removed from V and 5 bases from J, the gap between germline ends came to 6 bases. CDR3 size: 11 residues. Germline V gene sequence: CDR1 GTSNPN, CDR2 SVGIG (reference sequence). The CDR3 reads CAWSIETEAFF. The CDR3 bases are TGTGCCTGGAGTATCGAAACTGAAGCTTTCTTT.

The chain couples TRBV6-6 to TRBJ1-3; D possibly corresponds to TRBD1 (6 bases). Looked up from germline, CDR1 is MNHNY and CDR2 is SVGAGI (reference sequence). The CDR3 runs 16 residues. V was clipped by 5 bases and J by 3 bases, with 17 bases between them. CDR3 nucleotides: TGTGCCAGCAGTCTTCCCCAGGACAGTGGTGGAAACACCATATATTTT. Its protein is CASSLPQDSGGNTIYF.

The V call is TRBV7-2, the J call TRBJ1-2; D remains unclear. CDR1 and CDR2 (germline): SGHTA, FQGNSA. The CDR3 is 12 amino acids. Trimming cost V 6 bases and J 8 bases, with 13 bases left between them. This CDR3 is CASRIVGDGYTF. The CDR3 region has the DNA TGTGCCAGCAGGATAGTGGGTGACGGCTACACCTTC.

The rearrangement uses TRBV25-1 and TRBJ1-1; D is uncertain. Trimming took 1 base from V and 8 from J, leaving 11 bases between them. The CDR3 length is 13 residues. The germline gives CDR1 MGHDK, CDR2 SYGVNS. CDR3 bases: TGTGCCAGCAGTGAATTGCACGGTACGGAAGCTTTCTTT. Protein sequence: CASSELHGTEAFF.

The chain combines TRBV7-9 with TRBJ1-2; D call uncertain. Trimming pared 8 bases from V and 2 bases from J, leaving 12 bases between. CDR1 and CDR2 (germline): SEHNR, FQNEAQ (reference sequence). CDR3 length equals 13 residues. As DNA, the CDR3 is TGTGCCAGCGGACGACGGCTAAACTATGGCTACACCTTC. Translation: CASGRRLNYGYTF.

The CDR3 sequence: CASSARGGSTEAFF. Here the CDR3 DNA reads TGTGCCAGCAGTGCCCGGGGAGGTAGCACTGAAGCTTTCTTT. V usage is TRBV25-1 and J usage is TRBJ1-1; the D is unclear. Germline CDR1 reads MGHDK; CDR2 reads SYGVNS. The CDR3 runs 14 residues. V lost 4 bases to trimming and J lost 4 bases, with 13 bases between them.

The chain uses TRBV10-3 and TRBJ1-1; D gene unclear. V lost 2 bases and J lost 0, with 7 bases in between. This CDR3 contains 14 residues. CDR1 is ENHRY, CDR2 SYGVKD, per germline. In DNA form, the CDR3 reads TGTGCCATCAGTGAGGGACTTATGAACACTGAAGCTTTCTTT. Residues: CAISEGLMNTEAFF.